These T cell receptor beta chains were read from a single sample in a study of shared clonotypes between healthy human individuals. Sequenced by immunoSEQ multiplex PCR; TCRdb stores in-frame clones only, minus some. The sample lists fewer than 2.5 million clones, roughly 93% occurring once. What was sequenced was naive CD4+ T cells from PBMCs. All receptors derive from a man aged 18 to 30 in good health. Some clones in this sample may be carry-over from other donors' samples. Both conserved end residues are part of each CDR3. Each record gives: clone size, V gene, D gene, J gene, CDR3 protein, CDR3 DNA. D genes are given only for firm matches. Some rows have no size entry. The others give once, few or many, or a class for an expanded clone.

>NA|TRBV6-5|TRBD1|TRBJ2-1
CASTDRVFQFF
TGTGCCAGCACCGACAGGGTCTTTCAGTTCTTC
>NA|TRBV28|TRBD1|TRBJ1-3
CASSFLGTDAGNTIYF
TGTGCCAGCAGTTTCTTGGGGACAGATGCTGGAAACACCATATATTTT
>NA|TRBV6-5|TRBD1|TRBJ2-1
CASSFLGTGDNEQFF
TGTGCCAGCAGTTTCCTCGGGACAGGGGACAATGAGCAGTTCTTC
>NA|TRBV19|NA|TRBJ2-6
CASSLGEAGANVLTF
TGTGCCAGTAGTCTCGGAGAGGCAGGGGCCAACGTCCTGACTTTC
>NA|TRBV4-1|TRBD1|TRBJ1-5
CASSQDRIWNRGGNQPQHF
TGCGCCAGCAGCCAAGATCGGATCTGGAACAGGGGTGGGAATCAGCCCCAGCATTTT
>NA|TRBV27|TRBD2|TRBJ2-1
CASTPILAGGPRWNNEQFF
TGTGCCAGCACCCCAATCCTAGCGGGAGGGCCTCGTTGGAACAATGAGCAGTTCTTC
>NA|TRBV10-3|TRBD1|TRBJ1-1
CAIRGQGAGTEAFF
TGTGCCATCAGGGGACAGGGGGCAGGGACTGAAGCTTTCTTT
>NA|TRBV27|NA|TRBJ1-5
CASSLFANPQRGAQPQHF
TGTGCCAGCAGTTTATTTGCCAATCCCCAGCGGGGAGCTCAGCCCCAGCATTTT
>NA|TRBV19|NA|TRBJ2-1
CASGLGPYNGQFF
TGTGCCAGTGGACTGGGGCCCTACAATGGGCAGTTCTTC
>NA|TRBV19|NA|TRBJ2-4
CASSTYRPTGSRVDIQYF
TGTGCCAGTAGTACCTACAGGCCCACCGGCTCCCGGGTAGACATTCAGTACTTC
>NA|TRBV6-4|TRBD1|TRBJ1-5
CASRAGTGGKGRQPQHF
TGTGCCAGCAGAGCGGGGACAGGGGGGAAAGGGCGTCAGCCCCAGCATTTT
>NA|TRBV5-1|NA|TRBJ1-1
CASSFGPGSLLNTEAFF
TGCGCCAGCAGCTTTGGTCCGGGGTCTTTATTGAACACTGAAGCTTTCTTT
>NA|TRBV9|TRBD1|TRBJ2-3
CASSDRTGADTQYF
TGTGCCAGCAGCGACCGGACAGGTGCAGATACGCAGTATTTT
>NA|TRBV28|NA|TRBJ1-4
CASSLLGFGPANEKLFF
TGTGCCAGCAGTTTATTGGGGTTTGGGCCGGCCAACGAAAAACTGTTTTTT
>NA|TRBV29-1|NA|TRBJ2-1
CSLEGVAFGEQFF
TGCAGCCTAGAGGGGGTCGCCTTCGGTGAGCAGTTCTTC
>NA|TRBV7-2|TRBD2|TRBJ2-3
CASSLWAGGSDTQYF
TGTGCCAGCAGCTTATGGGCGGGAGGGTCAGATACGCAGTATTTT
>NA|TRBV14|TRBD1|TRBJ1-2
CASSPQGNYGYTF
TGTGCCAGCAGCCCACAGGGGAACTATGGCTACACCTTC
>NA|TRBV18|NA|TRBJ2-2
CASSGGMTNTGELFF
TGTGCCAGCTCAGGTGGGATGACGAACACCGGGGAGCTGTTTTTT
>once|TRBV11-1|TRBD1|TRBJ1-3
CASSSGQGVPNTIYF
TGTGCCAGCAGCTCCGGACAGGGGGTGCCAAACACCATATATTTT
>NA|TRBV7-2|NA|TRBJ2-5
CASSLVWGRETQYF
TGTGCCAGCAGCTTAGTTTGGGGGAGGGAGACCCAGTACTTC
>NA|TRBV5-4|NA|TRBJ2-6
CASSRGTWSGGANVLTF
TGTGCCAGCAGCCGAGGGACGTGGAGTGGGGGGGCCAACGTCCTGACTTTC
>NA|TRBV7-9|TRBD1|TRBJ1-4
CASSLTGSNEKLFF
TGTGCCAGCAGCCTGACAGGGTCTAATGAAAAACTGTTTTTT
>NA|TRBV5-1|NA|TRBJ2-7
CASSKDTYEQYF
TGCGCCAGCAGCAAGGACACCTACGAGCAGTACTTC
>NA|TRBV5-1|TRBD1|TRBJ1-1
CASSIDRATGAFF
TGCGCCAGCAGCATTGACAGGGCCACGGGGGCTTTCTTT
>NA|TRBV28|NA|TRBJ1-5
CASRPSSQGASTPQHF
TGTGCCAGCCGCCCATCATCACAGGGCGCATCGACGCCCCAGCATTTT
>NA|TRBV30|NA|TRBJ1-3
CAWSGSGTLAPIYF
TGTGCCTGGAGTGGGTCAGGGACCCTCGCCCCCATATATTTT
>once|TRBV4-1|NA|TRBJ1-5
CASSQGRVRWPQHF
TGCGCCAGCAGCCAAGGACGGGTCAGATGGCCCCAGCATTTT
>NA|TRBV29-1|TRBD1|TRBJ2-7
CSGQGANPYEQYF
TGCAGCGGACAGGGGGCCAATCCCTACGAGCAGTACTTC
>NA|TRBV7-3|TRBD2|TRBJ2-3
CASSLGTSGADTQYF
TGTGCCAGCAGCTTAGGGACTAGCGGGGCAGATACGCAGTATTTT
>NA|TRBV4-1|NA|TRBJ1-4
CASSQAGLGANEKLFF
TGCGCCAGCAGCCAAGCCGGCCTTGGGGCTAATGAAAAACTGTTTTTT
>NA|TRBV7-9|NA|TRBJ2-2
CASSSKAENTGELFF
TGTGCCAGCAGCTCAAAAGCAGAGAACACCGGGGAGCTGTTTTTT
>NA|TRBV2|TRBD1|TRBJ1-3
CASISQGAGNTIYF
TGTGCCAGCATTTCACAGGGGGCTGGAAACACCATATATTTT
>NA|TRBV5-1|TRBD2|TRBJ2-1
CASSPMGLAVGNEQFF
TGCGCCAGCAGCCCTATGGGACTAGCGGTGGGGAATGAGCAGTTCTTC
>NA|TRBV27|NA|TRBJ2-2
CASSLRDSYYTGELFF
TGTGCCAGCAGTCTTAGGGACTCCTATTACACCGGGGAGCTGTTTTTT
>NA|TRBV21-1|NA|TRBJ1-2
CASSPHRQGEERSVSHNYGYTF
TGTGCCAGCAGCCCCCACCGACAGGGGGAAGAAAGGTCGGTTTCGCACAACTATGGCTACACCTTC
>NA|TRBV18|NA|TRBJ1-3
CASSLVDVAGNTIYF
TGTGCCAGCTCACTTGTAGACGTTGCCGGAAACACCATATATTTT
>once|TRBV10-3|TRBD1|TRBJ1-5
CAIRNLTGNQPQHF
TGTGCCATCAGAAACTTGACAGGGAATCAGCCCCAGCATTTT